A single sample gave rise to the 28 T cell receptor beta chains below, sequenced in a study of blood T cells in healthy people across ages. Together with a sample-barcoded 5' primer, a J-beta primer mix was included in a second PCR lasting about 7 to 11 cycles. TCRdb independently ran MiXCR on the 5' RACE reads; one entry per CDR3 protein. The sample contains approximately 690,000 distinct CDR3 sequences, approximately 40% of which appear only once. Sequenced: blood. The receptors here all came from a man at least 80 years old in good health.

This clonotype was detected once. This chain uses TRBV20-1 with TRBJ1-2; possibly TRBD1 for D (6 bases). There are 14 residues in the CDR3. Germline values: CDR1 DFQATT, CDR2 SNEGSKA (reference sequence). V was trimmed by 1 base and J by 1 base, leaving 10 bases between them. The DNA of the CDR3 is TGCAGTGCTAGAGGATGGACAGATAACTATGGCTACACCTTC. Translation: CSARGWTDNYGYTF.

This sequence joins TRBV5-5 and TRBJ1-6; D is unclear. From germline, CDR1 is SGHKS and CDR2 YYEKEE (reference sequence). Trimming took off 0 bases at V and 4 bases at J, with 17 bases between the two ends. CDR3 size: 18 residues. The CDR3 is CASSLVGGRTLYNSPLHF. The CDR3 nucleotides are TGTGCCAGCAGCTTGGTAGGCGGCAGAACCCTATATAATTCACCCCTCCACTTT. The full variable domain, rest sourced from reference TRBV5-5 and TRBJ1-6, is DAGVTQSPTHLIKTRGQQVTLRCSPISGHKSVSWYQQVLGQGPQFIFQYYEKEERGRGNFPDRFSARQFPNYSSELNVNALLLGDSALYLCASSLVGGRTLYNSPLHFGNGTRLTVT.

V is TRBV6-2 or TRBV6-3 and J is TRBJ2-6, with unresolved D. Trimming removed 10 bases at V and 0 bases at J, with 7 bases between. Germline lookup yields CDR1 MNHEY and CDR2 SVGEGT. The CDR3 is 13 amino acids. The CDR3: CATLFSGANVLTF. CDR3 DNA: TGTGCCACCCTCTTCTCTGGGGCCAACGTCCTGACTTTC.

The rearrangement uses TRBV20-1 and TRBJ2-1, with 11 bases lining up with TRBD2. V lost 5 bases and J lost 6; bases outside the gene matches: 12. This CDR3 contains 16 residues. Germline CDR1 DFQATT, CDR2 SNEGSKA (reference sequence). The CDR3, as DNA: TGCAGTGCTCCCGTCTTTACTAGCGGGAGCGCCAATGAGCAGTTCTTC. As protein: CSAPVFTSGSANEQFF.

On this clonotype itself: One base away lies a much larger clone, so this may be a sequencing read error. The rearrangement links TRBV20-1 to TRBJ2-2; D is unclear. There are 14 residues in the CDR3. CDR1 and CDR2 (germline): DFQATT, SNEGSKA (reference sequence). Trimming removed 3 bases from V and 5 bases from J, with 13 bases in between. CDR3 bases: TGCAGTGCTAGTATCGACTGGCAGACCGGGGAGCTGTTTTTT. This encodes CSASIDWQTGELFF.

This clonotype was counted a single time. The V call is TRBV30, the J call TRBJ2-2; 7 bases match TRBD2. The CDR3 is 13 residues long. Per the germline V gene, CDR1 is GTSNPN and CDR2 is SVGIG (reference sequence). Trimming at V came to 5 bases and at J to 4 bases, leaving 4 bases not matched to a gene. The CDR3: CAWAQRGTGELFF. The CDR3 nucleotides read TGTGCCTGGGCCCAGCGGGGCACCGGGGAGCTGTTTTTT.

The chain is built from TRBV7-2 and TRBJ2-7, with D maybe TRBD2 (7 bases). The assigned J gene may be wrong: the sequence end matches TRBJ2-5 better. This CDR3 spans 17 amino acids. CDR1 is SGHTA, CDR2 FQGNSA, per germline. CDR3 coding DNA: TGTGCCAACAGTAGAGGGGGAGCGGGATTCCAAAGAGAGACCCAGTACTTC. This codes for CANSRGGAGFQRETQYF.

This chain joins TRBV29-1 and TRBJ2-3, with 11 nucleotides matching TRBD2. From germline, CDR1 is SQVTM and CDR2 ANQGSEA. CDR3 size: 14 residues. Losses at the gene ends were 8 bases for V and 5 bases for J; bases not matched to a gene: 9. CDR3 in DNA: TGCAGCACCTTAGCGGGAGGGCCTGAAGATACGCAGTATTTT. Translated, it gives CSTLAGGPEDTQYF.

The chain employs TRBV6-6 and TRBJ1-1, with D unclear. V was clipped by 8 bases and J by 3 bases, with 13 bases between them. The germline V gene encodes CDR1 MNHNY and CDR2 SVGAGI (reference sequence). This CDR3 contains 13 residues. CDR3 amino acids: CASGKIAHTEAFF. CDR3 bases: TGTGCCAGCGGAAAGATTGCCCACACTGAAGCTTTCTTT.

The chain employs TRBV28 and TRBJ2-5; 9 nucleotides agree with TRBD1. Germline V lookup: CDR1 MDHEN, CDR2 SYDVKM. This CDR3 is built from 14 residues. The V gene end was trimmed by 3 bases and the J gene end by 7 bases; junction bases not matched to a gene: 6. In nucleotides, the CDR3 is TGTGCCAGCAGTTTGGACAGGGGTAGGGGGACCCAGTACTTC. Its translation: CASSLDRGRGTQYF.

The chain is built from TRBV7-2 and TRBJ2-1, with TRBD1 identical over 7 bases. The CDR3 runs to 16 residues. The trim removed 2 bases at V and 8 bases at J, leaving 12 bases unmatched. Germline loops: CDR1 SGHTA, CDR2 FQGNSA. The CDR3 protein is CASSLRGRQGKDEQFF. CDR3 bases: TGTGCCAGCAGCTTAAGGGGGAGACAGGGTAAGGATGAGCAGTTCTTC.

The chain recombines TRBV29-1 with TRBJ2-3, with TRBD1 matching over 8 bases. Germline CDR1 SQVTM, CDR2 ANQGSEA. The length of the CDR3 is 13 residues. V dropped 4 bases and J dropped 6; count of bases not matched to a gene: 6. The DNA of the CDR3 is TGCAGCGTTGCGGACAGGGTGTTTGATACGCAGTATTTT. This translates into CSVADRVFDTQYF.

The chain joins TRBV28 to TRBJ2-2; 7 nucleotides align to TRBD1. This CDR3 has 14 residues. Germline V gives CDR1 MDHEN, CDR2 SYDVKM. Germline trimming cut 2 bases from V and 7 bases from J; bases unmatched to any gene: 4. The CDR3 region has the DNA TGTGCCAGCAGTTTAAAGGGGGCGAGCGGGGAGCTGTTTTTT. As protein: CASSLKGASGELFF.

The chain employs TRBV5-1 and TRBJ1-1; D remains unclear. CDR3 length equals 14 residues. CDR1 and CDR2 (germline): SGHRS, YFSETQ. The ends were cut back, 4 bases at V and 0 bases at J, with 10 bases in the middle. The CDR3 sequence: CASSLHSMNTEAFF. The CDR3 bases are TGCGCCAGCAGCCTCCACAGCATGAACACTGAAGCTTTCTTT.

This clonotype was seen ten or more times. The CDR3 region has the DNA TGCAGTGCTAGTGTATGGGACAGGGCGACCTACGAGCAGTACTTC. Translation: CSASVWDRATYEQYF. The chain uses TRBV20-1 and TRBJ2-7; 9 bases align to TRBD1. This CDR3 spans 15 amino acids. Per the germline V gene, CDR1 is DFQATT and CDR2 is SNEGSKA (reference sequence). V trimming: 3 bases; J trimming: 2 bases; junction bases outside the gene matches: 8.

This clonotype was seen only once. V gene TRBV10-1 combines with J gene TRBJ1-2; weak D call: TRBD1 (5 bases). Trimming removed 2 bases at V and 6 bases at J, with 13 bases between. The V gene's germline CDR1 is WNHNN and CDR2 SYGVQD (reference sequence). This CDR3 comprises 14 residues. In nucleotides, the CDR3 is TGCGCCAGCAGTGAGGCGGGGCGGCCAGATGGCTACACCTTC. Its translation: CASSEAGRPDGYTF.

This clonotype was counted many times. The chain joins TRBV19 to TRBJ2-1; D remains unclear. CDR1 and CDR2 (germline): LNHDA, SQIVND (reference sequence). V was shortened by 3 bases and J by 5 bases, with 8 bases between the two germline ends. The CDR3 is made up of 13 amino acids. The CDR3 DNA reads TGTGCCAGTAGTATGATGGGCAACAATGAGCAGTTCTTC. Protein product: CASSMMGNNEQFF.

The gene calls are TRBV20-1 and TRBJ2-3, with a weak D call TRBD1 (5 bases). The germline V gene has CDR1 DFQATT and CDR2 SNEGSKA (reference sequence). There are 13 residues in the CDR3. Trimming removed 5 bases at V and 0 bases at J, with 9 bases between. The CDR3 is CSAPGPSTDTQYF. CDR3 in DNA: TGCAGTGCTCCAGGGCCTAGCACAGATACGCAGTATTTT.

This clonotype has only a few counts. The rearrangement links TRBV7-6 to TRBJ2-5; the match to TRBD1 covers 7 bases. Germline assignment: CDR1 SGHVS and CDR2 FNYEAQ. The CDR3 spans 14 residues. V shed 5 bases and J 1 base; nucleotides not matched to a gene: 4. CDR3 sequence reads: CASSAGTVQETQYF. The CDR3 nucleotides are TGTGCCAGCAGCGCCGGGACAGTCCAAGAGACCCAGTACTTC. The variable domain in full, with the rest retrieved from reference TRBV7-6 and TRBJ2-5, is GAGVSQSPRYKVTKRGQDVALRCDPISGHVSLYWYRQALGQGPEFLTYFNYEAQQDKSGLPNDRFSAERPEGSISTLTIQRTEQRDSAMYRCASSAGTVQETQYFGPGTRLLVL.

The chain has TRBV12-3 or TRBV12-4 and TRBJ2-1; a possible D gene is TRBD2 (7 bases). The DNA end is more similar to TRBJ2-7, so the J call may be wrong. This CDR3 is built from 16 residues. The CDR3 spells CASSPRGGGGYNEQYF. CDR3 sequence (DNA): TGTGCCAGCAGCCCCCGTGGGGGGGGCGGGTACAATGAGCAGTACTTC.

This chain joins TRBV7-2 and TRBJ2-5; maybe TRBD1 (6 bases). This CDR3 has 14 residues. CDR1 and CDR2 (germline): SGHTA, FQGNSA. The V end lost 4 bases, the J end lost 2 bases, and 11 bases lay between the germline ends. The CDR3 DNA follows: TGTGCCAGCAGCTCGGGACATATTCAAGAGACCCAGTACTTC. This translates into CASSSGHIQETQYF.

The chain is built from TRBV7-4 and TRBJ2-5; TRBD2 matches at 13 bases. Germline V gene lookup returns CDR1 SGHVT and CDR2 SQSDAQ. The CDR3 length is 20 residues. V shed 5 bases and J 5 bases; nucleotides not matched to a gene: 20. In nucleotides, the CDR3 is TGTGCCAGCAGCAACAAGAATGAAGGGACTAGCGGGGCCCCGGGGGAGACCCAGTACTTC. It encodes CASSNKNEGTSGAPGETQYF.

This clonotype was counted only a few times. The V call is TRBV29-1, the J call TRBJ1-4; the D gene is possibly TRBD1 (6 bases). The CDR3 runs to 18 residues. V was shortened by 7 bases and J by 0 bases, with 24 bases between the two germline ends. Looked up from germline, CDR1 is SQVTM and CDR2 is ANQGSEA. The CDR3 loop reads CSGPSPTGLGATNEKLFF. DNA of the CDR3: TGCAGCGGCCCCTCCCCCACAGGGCTGGGGGCAACTAATGAAAAACTGTTTTTT.

V gene TRBV24-1 combines with J gene TRBJ2-7; 9 bases are a match to TRBD1. The DNA end is more similar to TRBJ2-5, so the J call may be wrong. The CDR3 extends over 15 amino acids. CDR1 is KGHDR, CDR2 SFDVKD, per germline. CDR3 DNA: TGTGCCACCAGTGACCCAGGACAGGGGCTGGAGACCCAGTACTTC. It translates to CATSDPGQGLETQYF.

Many counts were recorded for this clonotype. V and J are TRBV3-1 and TRBJ2-1; TRBD2 matches at 11 bases. This CDR3 contains 16 residues. The trim removed 7 bases at V and 6 bases at J, leaving 11 bases unmatched. Germline V gene sequence: CDR1 LGHDT, CDR2 YNNKEL (reference sequence). The CDR3 DNA reads TGTGCCAGCACCATTGGTAGCGGGGGGGCGGGCAATGAGCAGTTCTTC. Its translation is CASTIGSGGAGNEQFF.

DNA of the CDR3: TGTGCCAGCAGTTTAAGGAGTGGCGGACAGCTCACAGATACGCAGTATTTT. Amino acid sequence: CASSLRSGGQLTDTQYF. The chain joins TRBV12-3 or TRBV12-4 to TRBJ2-3, with a weak D call TRBD1 (6 bases). The germline V and J ends were trimmed by 2 bases and 2 bases, with 17 bases remaining between them. The CDR3 covers 17 residues.

The CDR3 loop reads CSATRGATDTQYF. The CDR3 nucleotides read TGCAGTGCCACGAGGGGGGCGACAGATACGCAGTATTTT. The J gene is TRBJ2-3, the V gene TRBV20-1; perhaps D is TRBD1 or TRBD2 (6 bases each). Germline CDR1 and CDR2: DFQATT and SNEGSKA (reference sequence). The CDR3 contains 13 residues. V lost 6 bases to trimming and J lost 3 bases, with 13 bases between them.

This clonotype has only a few counts. The chain carries TRBV3-1 and TRBJ1-5; weak D call: TRBD1 (5 bases). CDR1 LGHDT and CDR2 YNNKEL come from the germline V gene (reference sequence). CDR3 size: 13 residues. With 5 bases removed from V and 11 bases from J, the gap between germline ends came to 16 bases. The CDR3 nucleotides are TGTGCCAGCAGCAACCGACAGTCCCGGGCCCAGCATTTT. Translated, it gives CASSNRQSRAQHF.